Listed here are 12 T cell receptor beta chains from one sample, sequenced in a study of T cells after yellow fever vaccination. One entry per CDR3 protein, called by TCRdb with MiXCR from the 5' RACE reads. The sample has some 320,000 distinct CDR3 sequences, approximately 4% seen once. Sequencing was performed on PBMCs, taken 5 days after the yellow fever booster vaccination. The receptors shown here come from a man aged 18 to 30 who received the YFV17D yellow fever vaccine.

This clonotype came up a few times. CDR3 amino acids: CASSSGQGPYYGYTF. The CDR3 coding sequence is TGTGCCAGCAGCTCCGGACAGGGTCCCTACTATGGCTACACCTTC. The chain is built from TRBV5-5 and TRBJ1-2; 8 bases are shared with TRBD1. V was pared by 3 bases and J by 3 bases, with 7 bases of the junction left unmatched. CDR1 SGHKS and CDR2 YYEKEE come from the germline V gene (reference sequence). CDR3 length: 15 amino acids.

The sample holds a few counts of this clonotype. The chain carries TRBV12-3 or TRBV12-4 and TRBJ2-1; TRBD2 matches at 7 bases. J gave up 7 bases and V 7 bases, and 10 bases lay outside the gene matches. The CDR3 runs 14 residues. The CDR3 sequence: CASTPGLPANEQFF. CDR3 sequence (DNA): TGTGCCAGCACCCCGGGACTACCGGCGAATGAGCAGTTCTTC.

This clonotype was seen many times. The chain links TRBV7-2 to TRBJ1-4; 8 bases fit TRBD1. CDR3 length: 15 amino acids. V shed 2 bases and J 4 bases; nucleotides not matched to a gene: 3. Per the germline V gene, CDR1 is SGHTA and CDR2 is FQGNSA. The DNA for the CDR3 is TGTGCCAGCAGCTTACCGACAGGGGATAATGAAAAACTGTTTTTT. Its protein is CASSLPTGDNEKLFF.

The gene calls are TRBV7-8 and TRBJ1-2; D perhaps matches TRBD1 (5 bases). Germline-derived CDR1 and CDR2 are SGHVS and FQNEAQ. The ends were cut back, 6 bases at V and 6 bases at J, with 17 bases in the middle. This CDR3 is built from 14 residues. CDR3 sequence (DNA): TGTGCCAGCAGTTGGACTCAGCTGGGGGATGGCTACACCTTC. It specifies CASSWTQLGDGYTF.

This clonotype was seen many times. This chain connects TRBV2 to TRBJ1-6; a weak D match, TRBD1 (6 bases). Germline lookup yields CDR1 SNHLY and CDR2 FYNNEI. This CDR3 contains 15 residues. V lost 4 bases and J lost 6, with 13 bases in between. CDR3 protein: CASSVVGGPNSPLHF. For the CDR3, the DNA is TGTGCCAGCAGTGTAGTGGGGGGGCCTAATTCACCCCTCCACTTT.

The table lists this clonotype with many counts. The CDR3 region is CASTITGSEETQYF. In nucleotides, the CDR3 is TGTGCCAGCACTATAACAGGGTCGGAAGAGACCCAGTACTTC. The chain joins TRBV12-3 or TRBV12-4 to TRBJ2-5; tentatively, D is TRBD1 (6 bases). Trimming shortened V by 7 bases and J by 3 bases, and 15 bases separated the two germline ends. This CDR3 has 14 amino acids.

The gene calls are TRBV5-6 and TRBJ2-3, with D maybe TRBD2 (7 bases). The CDR3 is 15 residues long. The germline V gene encodes CDR1 SGHDT and CDR2 YYEEEE. V lost 3 bases and J lost 5, with 16 bases in between. The CDR3 protein is CASSWGGTQEDTQYF. In DNA, the CDR3 is TGTGCCAGCAGCTGGGGGGGGACACAAGAAGATACGCAGTATTTT. Filled out from reference TRBV5-6 and TRBJ2-3, the complete variable domain reads DAGVTQSPTHLIKTRGQQVTLRCSPKSGHDTVSWYQQALGQGPQFIFQYYEEEERQRGNFPDRFSGHQFPNYSSELNVNALLLGDSALYLCASSWGGTQEDTQYFGPGTRLTVL.

The chain is built from TRBV11-3 and TRBJ2-2; 8 bases are shared with TRBD1. The CDR3 length is 15 residues. With 5 bases clipped from V and 7 bases from J, the junction kept 9 bases outside the gene matches. Germline CDR1 reads SGHNT; CDR2 reads YENEEA. The CDR3 spells CASSPDRGQNGELFF. DNA for the CDR3: TGTGCCAGCAGCCCTGACAGGGGACAGAACGGGGAGCTGTTTTTT.

This clonotype has just a few counts. This chain links TRBV29-1 with TRBJ2-5, with D perhaps TRBD1 or TRBD2 (6 bases each). The V end was cut by 3 bases, the J end by 5 bases, with 16 bases between. The CDR3 is 14 residues long. Germline lookup yields CDR1 SQVTM and CDR2 ANQGSEA. DNA of the CDR3: TGCAGCGTTGATTTAGGGGGAGGTGAGGAGACCCAGTACTTC. This translates into CSVDLGGGEETQYF.

This clonotype was seen ten or more times. The chain employs TRBV5-1 and TRBJ2-5; D is ambiguous. V dropped 4 bases and J dropped 5 bases, with 9 bases sitting between them. This CDR3 is 12 amino acids long. The germline CDR1 and CDR2 sequences are SGHRS and YFSETQ. The CDR3 DNA is TGCGCCAGCAGCAGCTTCGATGAGACCCAGTACTTC. It translates to CASSSFDETQYF.

This clonotype occurred many times. The chain couples TRBV28 to TRBJ1-5, with D possibly being TRBD1 (6 bases). In germline, CDR1 is MDHEN, CDR2 SYDVKM. The V and J ends lost 6 bases and 8 bases respectively, with 14 bases between them. The CDR3 covers 13 residues. The CDR3: CASRGGGPKPQHF. In DNA form, the CDR3 reads TGTGCCAGCAGAGGGGGGGGTCCCAAGCCCCAGCATTTT. Drawing the rest from reference TRBV28 and TRBJ1-5, the complete variable domain is DVKVTQSSRYLVKRTGEKVFLECVQDMDHENMFWYRQDPGLGLRLIYFSYDVKMKEKGDIPEGYSVSREKKERFSLILESASTNQTSMYLCASRGGGPKPQHFGDGTRLSIL.

This clonotype came up a few times. The V call is TRBV29-1, the J call TRBJ2-1; 8 nucleotides agree with TRBD2. This CDR3 has 14 residues. From germline, CDR1 is SQVTM and CDR2 ANQGSEA. After removal of 4 bases from V and 0 bases from J, the junction contained 2 bases not matched to a gene. The CDR3 here is CSVVAGSSYNEQFF. CDR3 DNA: TGCAGCGTTGTAGCGGGGAGCTCCTACAATGAGCAGTTCTTC.